This TCR beta chain is from a study of blood T cell repertoires in COVID-19. Looking at the study overall: The United States, Italy and Spain were the sources of the acute and convalescent COVID-19 samples. T cells, B-cell-depleted T cells, or PBMCs provided the cDNA or gDNA that served as material.

Germline CDR1 is MDHEN and CDR2 is SYDVKM. V was pared by 5 bases and J by 7 bases, with 8 bases of the junction left unmatched. The CDR3 spans 15 residues. Source study methods: Reference gene primer amplification gave nucleated cell count estimates. Libraries were prepared by immunoSEQ multiplex PCR; TCRdb keeps only in-frame clonotypes and omits some of them. That table furnishes V, J and clone size, whereas the DNA furnished D and trimming. The table records about 220,000 clones, 70% to 90% of them present only once. The receptor was derived from a human donor in a cohort sampled during active COVID-19. Sequencing was done on a sample of peripheral blood. The J gene is TRBJ1-6, the V gene TRBV28; 7 bases fit TRBD1. For the CDR3, the DNA is TGTGCCAGCAGTCTACCACAGGGGATGAATTCACCCCTCCACTTT. Translating gives CASSLPQGMNSPLHF.